This T cell receptor (beta chain) was captured in a study of shared clonotypes between healthy human individuals (dated by TCRdb to between 2020 and 2021). For context, the study as a whole: A couple of women and a few men aged 18 to 49 years were included in the cohort. For each donor, three plates each were used for CD4 naive and CD4 memory, two plates were used for CD8 naive, and one plate was used for CD8 memory. To estimate repertoire size and how much clonotype sharing occurs between individuals, the study deeply sequenced the blood TCR repertoires of five healthy adults. To increase sequencing depth and limit assay-specific biases, different laboratories used diverse techniques to prepare libraries and sequence TCR repertoires. Leukapheresis yielded between about 0.85 and 9 billion PBMCs per donor.

Including cysteine and phenylalanine, the CDR3 has 11 amino acids. Solely the CDR3 DNA is kept, with 33 bases framed from the first base. V lost 0 bases and J lost 13 bases; the stretch between them is 8 bases long. Per the germline V gene (reference sequence), SGHKS is the CDR1 and YYEKEE is the CDR2. The paper as a whole reports these results and caveats: Because the study included a small number of donors, the genetic and exposure-history diversity represented was limited. Roughly 5% of naive CD4, around 4% of naive CD8, roughly 2.5% of memory CD4, and roughly 0.4% of memory CD8 clonotypes were shared across several donors. Compared with non-shared clonotypes, the clonotypes found in all four sorted-subset donors had higher generation probabilities. Naive subsets generally had larger estimated clonotype richness than memory subsets did. Rarefaction of sorted-subset datasets indicated incomplete sequencing despite the large sequencing depth. Only blood was sampled, and tissue TCR repertoires likely differ from those in blood. Based on pairwise subsampling, the degree of clonotype sharing among donors was expected to be affected by sequencing depth.

Using the deep immunoSEQ assay, multiplex PCR amplified TCR CDR3 regions from genomic DNA. Extracted genomic DNA from each cell subset was distributed evenly across all wells of several immunoSEQ 96-well plates, and each plate was treated as a replicate. For sorted subsets, roughly 200 ng genomic DNA, equal to 30,000 to 35,000 T cell genomes, was loaded into each replicate PCR. Purified libraries were quantified with a Qubit 3.0 fluorometer, sized on a Bioanalyzer 2100, and re-quantified with the KAPA Library Quantification kit. Every immunoSEQ 96-well plate was sequenced on a separate single-read 150-cycle Illumina NextSeq 550 flow cell. The paper's processing steps were these. Because the immunoSEQ output held only junctional sequences and lacked quality scores, the filtering could not match the filtering applied to full-length reads. To assign V/J genes and CDR3, sequences were annotated using PyIR, a Python wrapper for IgBLAST v1.9, with IMGT germline references. Any read was removed if the V/J assignment was weak (E-value above 1e-6), the CDR3 was missing, or the read contained stop codons, out-of-frame junctions, or ambiguous translated residues. A V3J clonotype was defined by an identical inferred V gene, J gene, and CDR3 amino acid sequence. Percentage overlap between repertoires was computed as shared unique clonotypes divided by the size of the smaller repertoire. RTK rarefaction, the Chao1 estimator, and Recon v2.1 estimates of unobserved clonotypes were used to assess repertoire richness. OLGA was used to compute generation probabilities for all TCRbeta clonotypes that the gDNA method yielded from a handful of donors. What TCRdb holds here is the immuneACCESS table cut down to in-frame rearrangements. Part of the clones is not present; checked against another copy, under half of the missing clones reflect an unresolved V gene, and the others are unexplained. For V, J and clone size, that table is used; D and trimming come from the DNA. A total of millions of clones appear in this sample, approximately 90% of them only once. The ten largest clones capture under 0.15% of the sample.

As concerns this clone: Its antigen is currently not known. Base qualities were left out, and no much larger clone turns up one base away.

The donors were healthy, HIV-negative adults who had no recently reported acute infections or vaccinations. All donors were Caucasian adults living in Nashville, Tennessee, USA. CD4+ T cells were enriched through magnetic negative selection, after which naive cells were positively selected on CD45RA and the remaining negative fraction served as the memory subset. After blood collection by leukapheresis, PBMCs were isolated using Ficoll-Histopaque density gradient centrifugation and then cryopreserved in the vapor phase of liquid nitrogen. Analytical flow cytometry was used to check the purity and quantity of each magnetically sorted T cell population. Genomic DNA was isolated from every sorted fraction and measured by UV absorbance on a Nanodrop 2000c.

The sequenced sample was naive CD4+ T cells sorted from blood. Explained via the paper, the cell subset or site label denotes: CD45RA+ positively selected. The rearrangement joined TRBV5-5 to TRBJ2-1, with no D gene named confidently. This clonotype was obtained from a man between 18 and 29 years old in good health. Read as DNA, the sequence is TGTGCCAGCAGCTTGGCGGGTCGACAGTTCTTC. It translates to CASSLAGRQFF.